This entry lists 27 T cell receptor beta chains sequenced from one sample in a study of blood T cell repertoires in COVID-19. Profiled with immunoSEQ multiplex PCR; TCRdb holds only in-frame clones, not every one. The sample has roughly 120,000 clones, 70% to 90% seen once. The specimen sequenced was peripheral blood. Receptor source: a woman in her fifties or sixties with acute or convalescent COVID-19.

This chain links TRBV28 with TRBJ2-1; perhaps TRBD1 as D (6 bases). This CDR3 is 11 amino acids long. The V and J ends lost 10 bases and 6 bases respectively, with 10 bases between them. Germline assignment: CDR1 MDHEN and CDR2 SYDVKM. The CDR3 loop reads CATQGPNEQFF. CDR3 sequence (DNA): TGTGCCACCCAGGGGCCCAATGAGCAGTTCTTC.

V gene TRBV2 combines with J gene TRBJ1-5; TRBD1 agrees at 12 bases. J was trimmed by 2 bases and V by 8 bases; bases with no gene match: 7. Looked up from germline, CDR1 is SNHLY and CDR2 is FYNNEI. The CDR3 has 16 amino acids. CDR3 DNA: TGTGCCAGCGGTGGGACAGGGGGCTCGGGCAATCAGCCCCAGCATTTT. Translation gives CASGGTGGSGNQPQHF.

The gene calls are TRBV14 and TRBJ1-2, with a possible D match to TRBD1 (6 bases). The V end lost 0 bases, the J end lost 4 bases, and 15 bases lay between the germline ends. This CDR3 contains 16 residues. CDR1 and CDR2 (germline): SGHDN, FVKESK. In DNA, the CDR3 is TGTGCCAGCAGCCAAGAGGACAGCCCAGGGAGCTATGGCTACACCTTC. Its protein product is CASSQEDSPGSYGYTF. The full variable domain, completed using reference TRBV14 and TRBJ1-2, is EAGVTQFPSHSVIEKGQTVTLRCDPISGHDNLYWYRRVMGKEIKFLLHFVKESKQDESGMPNNRFLAERTGGTYSTLKVQPAELEDSGVYFCASSQEDSPGSYGYTFGSGTRLTVV.

The chain carries TRBV24-1 and TRBJ1-2, with a possible D match to TRBD1 (6 bases). CDR1 is KGHDR, CDR2 SFDVKD, per germline. V gave up 4 bases and J gave up 8 bases, with 13 bases separating them. This CDR3 spans 13 amino acids. The chain's CDR3 is CATSDPAGVGYTF. DNA for the CDR3: TGTGCCACCAGTGACCCGGCAGGGGTGGGCTACACCTTC.

The chain couples TRBV28 to TRBJ2-7, with TRBD2 identical over 7 bases. The V and J ends lost 7 bases and 3 bases, in that order; junction bases with no gene match: 9. Germline assignment: CDR1 MDHEN and CDR2 SYDVKM. The CDR3 runs to 14 residues. The CDR3 loop is CASTPLGGGYEQYF. The CDR3 DNA sequence: TGTGCCAGCACCCCCCTCGGCGGGGGCTACGAGCAGTACTTC.

V is TRBV2 and J is TRBJ1-4, with D tentatively TRBD1 (5 bases). Between the trimmed V and J ends, which lost 4 bases and 5 bases, there was a span of 14 bases. The V gene's germline CDR1 is SNHLY and CDR2 FYNNEI. The CDR3 covers 15 residues. CDR3 sequence: CASSVGGNRNEKLFF. The DNA for the CDR3 is TGTGCCAGCAGTGTTGGGGGGAATAGAAATGAAAAACTGTTTTTT.

Many counts were recorded for this clone. Here the CDR3 reads CASSQQASGTYNEQFF. CDR3 DNA: TGTGCCAGCTCGCAACAGGCTAGCGGGACTTACAATGAGCAGTTCTTC. The chain couples TRBV18 to TRBJ2-1; 9 nucleotides agree with TRBD2. The CDR3 has 16 amino acids. With 6 bases clipped from V and 4 bases from J, the junction kept 10 bases outside the gene matches. Looked up from germline, CDR1 is KGHSH and CDR2 is LQKENI.

The chain has TRBV19 and TRBJ1-1; a possible D gene is TRBD1 (5 bases). Looked up from germline, CDR1 is LNHDA and CDR2 is SQIVND (reference sequence). This CDR3 has 13 residues. Trimming took off 5 bases at V and 7 bases at J, with 14 bases between the two ends. The CDR3: CASSLSRVGEAFF. CDR3 nucleotides: TGTGCCAGTAGTCTATCCAGGGTCGGTGAAGCTTTCTTT.

This chain links TRBV24-1 with TRBJ2-1; TRBD1 might be the D (5 bases). The CDR3 has 16 amino acids. V was pared by 3 bases and J by 5 bases, with 16 bases between. Germline values: CDR1 KGHDR, CDR2 SFDVKD. The CDR3 nucleotides are TGTGCCACCAGTGATCGCAAGGGGTTTGGGCACAATGAGCAGTTCTTC. It translates to CATSDRKGFGHNEQFF.

The CDR3 region has the DNA TGTGCCACCAGGCCCGTAGGGGCAGATACGCAGTATTTT. Translating gives CATRPVGADTQYF. The rearrangement links TRBV24-1 to TRBJ2-3, with a tentative D call TRBD1 (5 bases). V gave up 7 bases and J gave up 4 bases, with 11 bases separating them. The CDR3 contains 13 residues. The V gene's germline CDR1 is KGHDR and CDR2 SFDVKD.

The chain employs TRBV7-2 and TRBJ2-1, with 7 bases lining up with TRBD2. V trimming: 2 bases; J trimming: 3 bases; junction bases outside the gene matches: 4. The CDR3 runs to 15 residues. The germline CDR1 and CDR2 sequences are SGHTA and FQGNSA. The CDR3 loop is CASSLKAGNYNEQFF. CDR3 in DNA: TGTGCCAGCAGCTTAAAAGCGGGGAACTACAATGAGCAGTTCTTC.

Worth noting for this clone: The junction shows a germline mismatch at one end, possibly a read error. This chain uses TRBV6-5 with TRBJ2-7; possibly TRBD1 for D (6 bases). Germline-derived CDR1 and CDR2 are MNHEY and SVGAGI. The CDR3 loop spans 15 amino acids. In DNA form, the CDR3 reads TGTGCCAGCAGTGACTCAGGGGCGCCCTCCTACGAGCAGTACTTC. This codes for CASSDSGAPSYEQYF.

The chain combines TRBV7-6 with TRBJ2-2; 9 positions match TRBD1. Unmatched junction bases numbered 8, after V lost 5 bases and J lost 7 bases. Per germline, CDR1 SGHVS and CDR2 FNYEAQ. The CDR3 runs to 15 residues. The CDR3 region is CASSPGTGTFGELFF. The CDR3 nucleotides are TGTGCCAGCAGCCCCGGGACAGGGACATTCGGGGAGCTGTTTTTT.

This clone was seen a single time. J is TRBJ2-1 and V is TRBV24-1; 13 bases fit TRBD2. The CDR3 has 18 amino acids. In germline, CDR1 is KGHDR, CDR2 SFDVKD. Trimming took 4 bases from V and 7 from J; bases not matched to a gene: 12. The CDR3 DNA reads as TGTGCCACCAGTGACACAGGACTAGCGGGAGCGGGGTGGAATGAGCAGTTCTTC. It encodes CATSDTGLAGAGWNEQFF.

This clone has just one count. The chain uses TRBV5-4 and TRBJ2-2; TRBD2 agrees at 10 bases. Germline loops: CDR1 SGHNT, CDR2 YYREEE (reference sequence). The CDR3 loop spans 17 amino acids. V trimming: 3 bases; J trimming: 0 bases; junction bases outside the gene matches: 5. CDR3 loop: CASSSRAGGANTGELFF. CDR3 nucleotides: TGTGCCAGCAGCTCAAGAGCGGGAGGGGCGAACACCGGGGAGCTGTTTTTT.

This CDR3 is CASSRTGGFVTEAFF. The CDR3 DNA reads as TGTGCCAGCAGCCGGACAGGGGGATTCGTCACTGAAGCTTTCTTT. The gene calls are TRBV6-5 and TRBJ1-1, with 10 bases that match TRBD1. This CDR3 is built from 15 residues. Germline V CDR1 and CDR2: MNHEY, SVGAGI. The J segment lost 4 bases and the V segment lost 6 bases, leaving 8 bases of the junction unmatched.

This clone was seen once. The chain has TRBV12-1 and TRBJ2-3; the DNA was not used to check the table's D call, TRBD2. TRBV12-1 is an annotated pseudogene. CDR3 length: 13 amino acids. Here the CDR3 DNA reads TGTGCCAGCAGGCCCCCGGGGGGGGCCGGGGGGTATTTT. Protein product: CASRPPGGAGGYF.

CDR3 in amino acids: CASSSTGTSGASTDTQYF. The CDR3 coding sequence is TGTGCCAGTAGTTCAACCGGGACTAGCGGAGCTAGCACAGATACGCAGTATTTT. V gene TRBV19 combines with J gene TRBJ2-3; 11 nucleotides line up with TRBD2. Germline loops: CDR1 LNHDA, CDR2 SQIVND (reference sequence). The CDR3 consists of 18 residues. Unmatched junction bases numbered 10, after V lost 5 bases and J lost 0 bases.

The V call is TRBV6-1, the J call TRBJ1-1; TRBD1 aligns across 7 bases. The CDR3 is 16 amino acids. J lost 0 bases, V lost 4 bases, and 8 bases had no gene match. Germline V CDR1 and CDR2: MNHNS, SASEGT. CDR3 sequence: CASSAGTATMNTEAFF. CDR3 DNA: TGTGCCAGCAGTGCCGGGACAGCCACCATGAACACTGAAGCTTTCTTT.

This chain connects TRBV6-4 to TRBJ1-5; 12 nucleotides match TRBD1. Germline loops: CDR1 MRHNA, CDR2 SNTAGT. Trimming cost V 6 bases and J 7 bases; bases outside gene matches: 7. CDR3 length: 15 amino acids. CDR3 amino acids: CASSPGTGGGQPQHF. CDR3 bases: TGTGCCAGCAGCCCCGGGACAGGGGGCGGGCAGCCCCAGCATTTT.

The genes are TRBV18 and TRBJ2-5, with TRBD1 matching over 9 bases. Germline lookup yields CDR1 KGHSH and CDR2 LQKENI. The CDR3 covers 14 residues. Trimming at V came to 5 bases and at J to 3 bases, leaving 4 bases not matched to a gene. The CDR3 region is CASSAGTGKETQYF. The CDR3 nucleotides read TGTGCCAGCTCAGCCGGGACAGGGAAAGAGACCCAGTACTTC.

The chain is built from TRBV6-5 and TRBJ1-5; 10 bases fit TRBD1. The length of the CDR3 is 15 residues. Germline CDR1 reads MNHEY; CDR2 reads SVGAGI. V dropped 7 bases and J dropped 7; count of bases not matched to a gene: 10. Written as DNA, the CDR3 is TGTGCCAGCATTCACCGGGACAGGGGAGGCCAGCCCCAGCATTTT. Its protein product is CASIHRDRGGQPQHF.

The chain has TRBV5-6 and TRBJ1-5; D possibly corresponds to TRBD1 (6 bases). The germline gives CDR1 SGHDT, CDR2 YYEEEE. V gave up 2 bases and J gave up 11 bases, with 14 bases separating them. This CDR3 comprises 13 residues. The CDR3 loop is CASSFTGKGAQHF. The CDR3 bases are TGTGCCAGCAGCTTTACAGGGAAAGGAGCCCAGCATTTT.

The V gene is TRBV15, the J gene TRBJ2-6, with a tentative D call TRBD2 (6 bases). The germline CDR1 and CDR2 sequences are LNHNV and YYDKDF (reference sequence). The CDR3 extends over 16 amino acids. Trimming left V 7 bases short and J 0 bases short, with 13 bases between. Here the CDR3 reads CATTPEGRSGANVLTF. The DNA for the CDR3 is TGTGCCACCACCCCGGAGGGACGCTCTGGGGCCAACGTCCTGACTTTC.

V and J are TRBV19 and TRBJ2-6; maybe TRBD1 (5 bases). Trimming shortened V by 5 bases and J by 1 base, and 15 bases separated the two germline ends. CDR3 size: 17 residues. Looked up from germline, CDR1 is LNHDA and CDR2 is SQIVND (reference sequence). CDR3 DNA: TGTGCCAGTAGTCTACGGACCTCAGGGTCTGGGGCCAACGTCCTGACTTTC. This encodes CASSLRTSGSGANVLTF.

This sequence joins TRBV29-1 and TRBJ2-1; 10 bases agree with TRBD1. The CDR3 loop spans 14 amino acids. Germline V gene lookup returns CDR1 SQVTM and CDR2 ANQGSEA. The V and J ends lost 5 bases and 3 bases, in that order; junction bases with no gene match: 4. The CDR3: CSVRDRGGYNEQFF. Written as DNA, the CDR3 is TGCAGCGTTAGGGACAGGGGAGGCTACAATGAGCAGTTCTTC.

The chain uses TRBV4-1 and TRBJ2-1, with D maybe TRBD2 (5 bases). Per germline, CDR1 MGHRA and CDR2 YSYEKL. This CDR3 comprises 15 residues. V lost 1 base and J lost 0, with 7 bases in between. This CDR3 is CASSQGTVSYNEQFF. CDR3 DNA: TGCGCCAGCAGCCAAGGGACTGTCTCCTACAATGAGCAGTTCTTC.